Listed below are T cell receptor beta chains from one sample, sequenced in a study of T-cell memory formation after mild COVID-19. TCRdb called the 5' RACE reads again in MiXCR, with one record for every CDR3 protein. Found here are 300,000 to 400,000 distinct CDR3 sequences, around 15% of them singletons; the top ten hold 20% to 25%. Input material: PBMCs or a T cell subset sorted from them (not recorded which). These TCRs come from a young man who had mild COVID-19 (a few samples of this study predate the infection). Cell type and time point are not known. Both conserved end residues are part of each CDR3. A D gene is named only where the DNA matches it firmly. Clone size is given for some rows only: seen once, a few or many times, or a class if the clone is expanded.

D gene: TRBD2; V gene: TRBV2; J gene: TRBJ2-2; clone size: few; CDR3 protein: CASRERGGPGELFF; CDR3 DNA: TGTGCCAGCAGAGAGCGGGGGGGGCCCGGGGAGCTGTTTTTT
D gene: .; V gene: TRBV5-1; J gene: TRBJ2-3; clone size: few; CDR3 protein: CASSPLTGSTDTQYF; CDR3 DNA: TGCGCCAGCAGCCCTCTCACAGGTAGCACAGATACGCAGTATTTT
D gene: .; V gene: TRBV20-1; J gene: TRBJ2-3; clone size: .; CDR3 protein: CSATRLPRGTDTQYF; CDR3 DNA: TGCAGTGCTACCCGACTACCCCGCGGGACAGATACGCAGTATTTT
D gene: .; V gene: TRBV7-3; J gene: TRBJ1-1; clone size: many; CDR3 protein: CASSFGTGNTEAFF; CDR3 DNA: TGTGCCAGCAGCTTCGGGACGGGGAACACTGAAGCTTTCTTT
D gene: .; V gene: TRBV20-1; J gene: TRBJ2-1; clone size: many; CDR3 protein: CRTGASEQFF; CDR3 DNA: TGCAGGACCGGGGCCAGTGAGCAGTTCTTC
D gene: .; V gene: TRBV4-3; J gene: TRBJ1-1; clone size: .; CDR3 protein: CASSQEVPGKNTEAFF; CDR3 DNA: TGCGCCAGCAGCCAAGAAGTCCCAGGGAAAAACACTGAAGCTTTCTTT
D gene: TRBD2; V gene: TRBV20-1; J gene: TRBJ2-3; clone size: .; CDR3 protein: CSASAGTSGATSTDTQYF; CDR3 DNA: TGCAGTGCCTCTGCCGGGACTAGCGGGGCTACTAGCACAGATACGCAGTATTTT
D gene: TRBD1; V gene: TRBV5-1; J gene: TRBJ2-7; clone size: few; CDR3 protein: CASSLNGQGYEQYF; CDR3 DNA: TGCGCCAGCAGCTTAAATGGACAGGGCTACGAGCAGTACTTC
D gene: .; V gene: TRBV6-2/TRBV6-3; J gene: TRBJ2-5; clone size: .; CDR3 protein: CASSSPIETQYF; CDR3 DNA: TGTGCCAGCAGTTCCCCTATAGAGACCCAGTACTTC
D gene: .; V gene: TRBV12-1; J gene: TRBJ1-1; clone size: many; CDR3 protein: CASSFATEAFF; CDR3 DNA: TGTGCCAGCAGCTTTGCCACTGAAGCTTTCTTT
D gene: TRBD1; V gene: TRBV7-9; J gene: TRBJ2-1; clone size: .; CDR3 protein: CASSLASVWTGQRNEQFF; CDR3 DNA: TGTGCCAGCAGCTTAGCGTCCGTTTGGACAGGCCAACGGAATGAGCAGTTCTTC
D gene: .; V gene: TRBV20-1; J gene: TRBJ2-7; clone size: few; CDR3 protein: CSAAQGYSYEQYF; CDR3 DNA: TGCAGTGCCGCACAGGGATATTCCTACGAGCAGTACTTC
D gene: TRBD1; V gene: TRBV6-2/TRBV6-3; J gene: TRBJ2-1; clone size: .; CDR3 protein: CASSSPDRVVYEQFF; CDR3 DNA: TGTGCCAGCAGTTCTCCCGACAGGGTAGTATATGAGCAGTTCTTC
D gene: .; V gene: TRBV12-3/TRBV12-4; J gene: TRBJ2-1; clone size: many; CDR3 protein: CASRFRDSGGSVNEQFF; CDR3 DNA: TGTGCCAGCAGGTTCCGGGACAGCGGAGGGTCGGTTAATGAGCAGTTCTTC
D gene: TRBD2; V gene: TRBV20-1; J gene: TRBJ2-3; clone size: many; CDR3 protein: CSASGDLAGNTDTQYF; CDR3 DNA: TGCAGTGCTAGTGGGGATTTAGCGGGGAACACAGATACGCAGTATTTT
D gene: .; V gene: TRBV6-5; J gene: TRBJ1-2; clone size: .; CDR3 protein: CASSAGPSNGYTF; CDR3 DNA: TGTGCCAGCAGCGCCGGGCCTAGTAATGGCTACACCTTC
D gene: .; V gene: TRBV19; J gene: TRBJ1-1; clone size: few; CDR3 protein: CASSSIEAFF; CDR3 DNA: TGTGCCAGTAGTTCGATCGAAGCTTTCTTT
D gene: .; V gene: TRBV19; J gene: TRBJ1-1; clone size: .; CDR3 protein: CASSIKGLGDTEAFF; CDR3 DNA: TGTGCCAGTAGTATAAAGGGCCTGGGGGACACTGAAGCTTTCTTT
D gene: .; V gene: TRBV10-3; J gene: TRBJ1-2; clone size: few; CDR3 protein: CAISEGPDSRYGYTF; CDR3 DNA: TGTGCCATCAGTGAGGGCCCGGACAGCCGCTATGGCTACACCTTC
D gene: .; V gene: TRBV5-5; J gene: TRBJ1-6; clone size: .; CDR3 protein: CASSPGIALHF; CDR3 DNA: TGTGCCAGCAGCCCAGGGATCGCCCTCCACTTT
D gene: .; V gene: TRBV4-3; J gene: TRBJ1-6; clone size: .; CDR3 protein: CASSQETYGGNSPLHF; CDR3 DNA: TGCGCCAGCAGCCAAGAAACATACGGGGGGAATTCACCCCTCCACTTT
D gene: .; V gene: TRBV7-8; J gene: TRBJ1-2; clone size: many; CDR3 protein: CASSHLDGGYTF; CDR3 DNA: TGTGCCAGCAGCCACCTTGACGGGGGCTACACCTTC
D gene: .; V gene: TRBV5-1; J gene: TRBJ2-3; clone size: many; CDR3 protein: CASSEGQLSTDTQYF; CDR3 DNA: TGCGCCAGCAGCGAGGGACAATTAAGCACAGATACGCAGTATTTT
D gene: TRBD1; V gene: TRBV9; J gene: TRBJ2-7; clone size: .; CDR3 protein: CASADRGSYEQYF; CDR3 DNA: TGTGCCAGCGCGGACAGGGGATCCTACGAGCAGTACTTC
D gene: .; V gene: TRBV12-3/TRBV12-4; J gene: TRBJ1-1; clone size: .; CDR3 protein: CASSKGWGGNTEAFF; CDR3 DNA: TGTGCCAGCAGTAAAGGGTGGGGTGGGAACACTGAAGCTTTCTTT
D gene: TRBD1; V gene: TRBV3-1; J gene: TRBJ2-1; clone size: many; CDR3 protein: CASSQAPGTGVGEQFF; CDR3 DNA: TGTGCCAGCAGCCAAGCCCCAGGGACAGGGGTTGGTGAGCAGTTCTTC
D gene: .; V gene: TRBV7-3; J gene: TRBJ2-1; clone size: few; CDR3 protein: CASSPRDRGDNEQFF; CDR3 DNA: TGTGCCAGCAGCCCCCGGGACCGTGGCGACAATGAGCAGTTCTTC
D gene: .; V gene: TRBV20-1; J gene: TRBJ2-1; clone size: many; CDR3 protein: CSAGDFYVGGSSYNEQFF; CDR3 DNA: TGCAGCGCTGGGGATTTTTATGTCGGAGGGAGCTCCTACAATGAGCAGTTCTTC
D gene: .; V gene: TRBV5-1; J gene: TRBJ2-7; clone size: .; CDR3 protein: CASSLLLTGTQNEQYF; CDR3 DNA: TGCGCCAGCAGCCTCCTCCTGACAGGGACTCAGAACGAGCAGTACTTC
D gene: .; V gene: TRBV4-1; J gene: TRBJ1-2; clone size: .; CDR3 protein: CASSQGLRVNYGYTF; CDR3 DNA: TGCGCCAGCAGCCAAGGTCTCAGGGTTAACTATGGCTACACCTTC
D gene: .; V gene: TRBV4-3; J gene: TRBJ2-1; clone size: .; CDR3 protein: CASSQGRDIPSSYNEQFF; CDR3 DNA: TGCGCCAGCAGCCAAGGACGGGACATCCCGAGCTCCTACAATGAGCAGTTCTTC
D gene: .; V gene: TRBV6-5; J gene: TRBJ1-3; clone size: few; CDR3 protein: CASASGTSGNTIYF; CDR3 DNA: TGTGCCAGCGCGTCCGGGACAAGTGGAAACACCATATATTTT
D gene: .; V gene: TRBV4-1; J gene: TRBJ2-1; clone size: .; CDR3 protein: CASSFAPGHEQFF; CDR3 DNA: TGCGCCAGCAGCTTTGCCCCCGGGCATGAGCAGTTCTTC
D gene: .; V gene: TRBV5-4; J gene: TRBJ2-5; clone size: .; CDR3 protein: CASRQRDQGNQETQYF; CDR3 DNA: TGTGCCAGCAGGCAGCGCGACCAGGGTAATCAAGAGACCCAGTACTTC
D gene: TRBD2; V gene: TRBV5-1; J gene: TRBJ2-5; clone size: few; CDR3 protein: CASSTGLAGQETQYF; CDR3 DNA: TGCGCCAGCAGCACAGGACTAGCGGGGCAAGAGACCCAGTACTTC
D gene: .; V gene: TRBV5-1; J gene: TRBJ1-1; clone size: .; CDR3 protein: CASSFKANTEAFF; CDR3 DNA: TGCGCCAGCAGCTTCAAAGCGAACACTGAAGCTTTCTTT
D gene: .; V gene: TRBV6-5; J gene: TRBJ2-1; clone size: few; CDR3 protein: CASSLTMGAVRHNEQFF; CDR3 DNA: TGTGCCAGCAGTTTAACGATGGGGGCGGTCCGGCACAATGAGCAGTTCTTC
D gene: TRBD1; V gene: TRBV10-3; J gene: TRBJ1-1; clone size: .; CDR3 protein: CAIRGGQPNTEAFF; CDR3 DNA: TGTGCCATCAGGGGGGGACAGCCGAACACTGAAGCTTTCTTT
D gene: .; V gene: TRBV27; J gene: TRBJ2-3; clone size: few; CDR3 protein: CASSYLASGLIDTQYF; CDR3 DNA: TGTGCCAGCAGTTACCTAGCGTCGGGGTTGATCGATACGCAGTATTTT
D gene: .; V gene: TRBV20-1; J gene: TRBJ1-1; clone size: few; CDR3 protein: CSAPLIQSNTEAFF; CDR3 DNA: TGCAGTGCTCCCCTTATACAGTCGAACACTGAAGCTTTCTTT
D gene: TRBD2; V gene: TRBV11-2; J gene: TRBJ2-1; clone size: .; CDR3 protein: CASSLGLVGEQFF; CDR3 DNA: TGTGCCAGCAGCCTCGGACTAGTGGGTGAGCAGTTCTTC
D gene: .; V gene: TRBV11-2; J gene: TRBJ1-1; clone size: .; CDR3 protein: CASRWNTEAFF; CDR3 DNA: TGTGCCAGCCGGTGGAACACTGAAGCTTTCTTT
D gene: TRBD2; V gene: TRBV7-2; J gene: TRBJ2-3; clone size: .; CDR3 protein: CASSRGGSSTDTQYF; CDR3 DNA: TGTGCCAGCAGCCGGGGGGGATCTAGCACAGATACGCAGTATTTT
D gene: .; V gene: TRBV7-2; J gene: TRBJ2-4; clone size: many; CDR3 protein: CASSLAGQAAKNIQYF; CDR3 DNA: TGTGCCAGCAGCTTAGCAGGGCAGGCTGCCAAAAACATTCAGTACTTC
D gene: TRBD2; V gene: TRBV6-6; J gene: TRBJ2-5; clone size: .; CDR3 protein: CASGTSGGAPETQYF; CDR3 DNA: TGTGCCAGCGGCACTAGCGGGGGGGCCCCAGAGACCCAGTACTTC
D gene: .; V gene: TRBV5-1; J gene: TRBJ1-1; clone size: .; CDR3 protein: CASSLAWVGRTEAFF; CDR3 DNA: TGCGCCAGCAGCTTGGCGTGGGTAGGTAGGACTGAAGCTTTCTTT
D gene: .; V gene: TRBV3-1; J gene: TRBJ1-1; clone size: .; CDR3 protein: CASSPHSQGTEAFF; CDR3 DNA: TGTGCCAGCAGCCCACACAGCCAAGGCACTGAAGCTTTCTTT
D gene: .; V gene: TRBV21-1; J gene: TRBJ2-6; clone size: few; CDR3 protein: CASEMSGQAFSGANVLTF; CDR3 DNA: TGTGCCAGCGAAATGTCCGGACAGGCCTTTTCTGGGGCCAACGTCCTGACTTTC
D gene: .; V gene: TRBV6-5; J gene: TRBJ1-1; clone size: .; CDR3 protein: CASSYAQRNTEAFF; CDR3 DNA: TGTGCCAGCAGTTACGCACAGCGGAACACTGAAGCTTTCTTT
D gene: .; V gene: TRBV15; J gene: TRBJ1-2; clone size: .; CDR3 protein: CATSRDGAGLQFYTF; CDR3 DNA: TGTGCCACCAGCAGAGATGGGGCAGGTTTACAATTCTACACCTTC
D gene: .; V gene: TRBV5-1; J gene: TRBJ2-6; clone size: .; CDR3 protein: CASREAFSGANVLTF; CDR3 DNA: TGCGCCAGCAGAGAGGCTTTCTCTGGGGCCAACGTCCTGACTTTC
D gene: TRBD1; V gene: TRBV11-2; J gene: TRBJ1-3; clone size: .; CDR3 protein: CASSRGQGGSGNTIYF; CDR3 DNA: TGTGCCAGCAGCCGTGGACAGGGAGGATCTGGAAACACCATATATTTT
D gene: .; V gene: TRBV4-3; J gene: TRBJ1-2; clone size: .; CDR3 protein: CASSQDGIRGGYTF; CDR3 DNA: TGCGCCAGCAGCCAAGATGGGATTCGGGGCGGCTACACCTTC
D gene: TRBD2; V gene: TRBV12-3/TRBV12-4; J gene: TRBJ2-3; clone size: medium-sized; CDR3 protein: CASSLGLGFDTQYF; CDR3 DNA: TGTGCCAGCAGTTTGGGACTAGGGTTCGATACGCAGTATTTT
D gene: .; V gene: TRBV5-1; J gene: TRBJ1-6; clone size: few; CDR3 protein: CASTQEGLGSPLHF; CDR3 DNA: TGCGCCAGCACCCAAGAAGGGCTGGGATCACCCCTCCACTTT
D gene: TRBD1; V gene: TRBV5-1; J gene: TRBJ2-7; clone size: .; CDR3 protein: CASSFLTGGYEQYF; CDR3 DNA: TGCGCCAGCAGCTTCCTGACAGGGGGCTACGAGCAGTACTTC
D gene: .; V gene: TRBV10-3; J gene: TRBJ1-2; clone size: once; CDR3 protein: CAISEGDGYGYTF; CDR3 DNA: TGTGCCATCAGTGAAGGAGATGGCTATGGCTACACCTTC
D gene: .; V gene: TRBV21-1; J gene: TRBJ2-7; clone size: few; CDR3 protein: CASSKAQQGPSYEQYF; CDR3 DNA: TGTGCCAGCAGCAAAGCGCAACAGGGCCCCAGCTACGAGCAGTACTTC
D gene: .; V gene: TRBV9; J gene: TRBJ1-2; clone size: .; CDR3 protein: CASSVEGQNYGYTF; CDR3 DNA: TGTGCCAGCAGCGTAGAAGGGCAGAACTATGGCTACACCTTC
D gene: .; V gene: TRBV4-2; J gene: TRBJ2-5; clone size: .; CDR3 protein: CASSQRNSREETQYF; CDR3 DNA: TGTGCCAGCAGCCAACGGAACTCCAGGGAGGAGACCCAGTACTTC